A single sample gave rise to the 16 T cell receptor beta chains below, sequenced in a study of blood T cell repertoires in COVID-19 (dated by TCRdb to about 2020). The library relied on the immunoSEQ multiplex PCR assay. TCRdb took over this immuneACCESS table, retaining in-frame rearrangements with V and J assigned. Such tables are incomplete; in checked studies, under half of the missing clones stem from an unresolved V gene, and the remainder is unexplained. Counted in this sample were approximately 120,000 clones; around 86% of them appeared once. The top ten clones comprise 15% to 20% of the sample. The sequenced sample consisted of PBMCs or T cells enriched from blood (not recorded which). These receptors were obtained from a man aged 25-45 years who had recovered from COVID-19.

The chain employs TRBV6-5 and TRBJ2-2; 8 bases match TRBD2. The V gene end was trimmed by 7 bases and the J gene end by 5 bases; junction bases not matched to a gene: 9. Per the germline V gene, CDR1 is MNHEY and CDR2 is SVGAGI. There are 15 residues in the CDR3. The CDR3 loop reads CASMSGLVSTGELFF. CDR3 coding DNA: TGTGCCAGCATGTCGGGACTAGTTTCAACCGGGGAGCTGTTTTTT.

Notes on this clone: Distinct nucleotide sequences in the sample also encode this CDR3. The gene calls are TRBV11-2 and TRBJ2-2; TRBD2 aligns across 9 bases. This CDR3 has 16 residues. Germline lookup yields CDR1 SGHAT and CDR2 FQNNGV. Trimming took 3 bases from V and 2 from J; bases not matched to a gene: 4. In DNA, the CDR3 is TGTGCCAGCAGCTTCGGGCGGGGGGGAAACACCGGGGAGCTGTTTTTT. Protein: CASSFGRGGNTGELFF.

This clone has more than one count but fewer than ten. The chain uses TRBV25-1 and TRBJ1-2; D may be TRBD1 (6 bases). Per the germline V gene, CDR1 is MGHDK and CDR2 is SYGVNS. The germline V and J ends were trimmed by 2 bases and 6 bases, with 10 bases remaining between them. CDR3 length: 13 residues. The DNA for the CDR3 is TGTGCCAGCAGTGAAGTACAGGGCCATGGCTACACCTTC. It yields the protein CASSEVQGHGYTF.

The rearrangement uses TRBV11-2 and TRBJ1-1, with D uncertain. The V end was cut by 5 bases, the J end by 4 bases, with 8 bases between. CDR1 and CDR2 from the germline V gene are SGHAT and FQNNGV. There are 12 residues in the CDR3. The CDR3 sequence: CASSPLSTEAFF. The CDR3 DNA sequence: TGTGCCAGCAGCCCACTCTCCACTGAAGCTTTCTTT.

Note on this clone: Distinct nucleotide sequences in the sample also encode this CDR3. The rearrangement links TRBV5-1 to TRBJ2-3; TRBD2 aligns across 16 bases. Germline V CDR1 and CDR2: SGHRS, YFSETQ. This CDR3 has 19 amino acids. With 0 bases clipped from V and 3 bases from J, the junction kept 7 bases outside the gene matches. In DNA form, the CDR3 reads TGCGCCAGCAGCTTGGGGGGACTAGCGGGAGGGCCTAGGACAGATACGCAGTATTTT. It specifies CASSLGGLAGGPRTDTQYF.

The V and J genes are TRBV5-4 and TRBJ2-3; D remains unclear. The CDR3 length is 12 residues. Germline V gene lookup returns CDR1 SGHNT and CDR2 YYREEE (reference sequence). Trimming shortened V by 2 bases and J by 6 bases, and 7 bases separated the two germline ends. The CDR3 nucleotides read TGTGCCAGCAGCTTATCGTCCGATACGCAGTATTTT. Translation gives CASSLSSDTQYF.

This sequence joins TRBV11-2 and TRBJ2-7, with D unclear. The CDR3 is 13 amino acids. The germline CDR1 and CDR2 sequences are SGHAT and FQNNGV. V gave up 0 bases and J gave up 2 bases, with 5 bases separating them. CDR3 sequence (DNA): TGTGCCAGCAGCTTAGAACAAACCTACGAGCAGTACTTC. Translation: CASSLEQTYEQYF.

The chain couples TRBV5-1 to TRBJ1-6, with no clear D. The CDR3 sequence is 13 residues long. The V and J ends lost 5 bases and 5 bases respectively, with 8 bases between them. The germline CDR1 and CDR2 sequences are SGHRS and YFSETQ. DNA for the CDR3: TGCGCCAGCAGTGGAGGGAATAATTCACCCCTCCACTTT. Translated: CASSGGNNSPLHF.

V and J are TRBV20-1 and TRBJ1-2; D is undetermined. V was clipped by 6 bases and J by 6 bases, with 8 bases between them. CDR3 size: 10 residues. The germline CDR1 and CDR2 sequences are DFQATT and SNEGSKA (reference sequence). CDR3 in amino acids: CSALTHGYTF. The CDR3 bases are TGCAGTGCGCTGACTCATGGCTACACCTTC.

The chain carries TRBV3-1 (or the pseudogene TRBV3-2) and TRBJ2-5; a possible D gene is TRBD1 (6 bases). CDR3 size: 15 residues. Trimming removed 3 bases at V and 5 bases at J, with 16 bases between. Germline V gene sequence: CDR1 LGHDT, CDR2 YNNKEL (reference sequence). The CDR3 DNA is TGTGCCAGCAGCCAGAGCACAGGGTGGTGGGAGACCCAGTACTTC. Amino acids: CASSQSTGWWETQYF.

V usage is TRBV5-1 and J usage is TRBJ1-3; 7 nucleotides line up with TRBD1. Germline V CDR1 and CDR2: SGHRS, YFSETQ. This CDR3 is 16 amino acids long. V shed 4 bases and J 2 bases; nucleotides not matched to a gene: 9. The CDR3: CASSTIPGQTGNTIYF. The CDR3 DNA reads as TGCGCCAGCAGCACCATACCGGGACAGACTGGAAACACCATATATTTT.

The chain joins TRBV6-5 to TRBJ1-4; TRBD1 matches 7 bases. V shed 8 bases, J shed 6 bases, and the junction held 12 bases outside the gene matches. The germline V gene encodes CDR1 MNHEY and CDR2 SVGAGI. CDR3 length equals 15 residues. The CDR3: CASAFRQGPYEKLFF. Here the CDR3 DNA reads TGTGCCAGCGCCTTCAGACAGGGTCCATATGAAAAACTGTTTTTT.

The chain couples TRBV11-2 to TRBJ2-3; a weak D match, TRBD2 (7 bases). Germline CDR1 SGHAT, CDR2 FQNNGV. This CDR3 is built from 16 residues. With 6 bases removed from V and 3 bases from J, the gap between germline ends came to 19 bases. This chain's CDR3 is CASRAAGAVGTDTQYF. The CDR3 DNA reads TGTGCCAGCAGGGCTGCGGGGGCAGTCGGTACAGATACGCAGTATTTT.

This chain uses TRBV2 with TRBJ1-5; maybe TRBD1 (5 bases). This CDR3 has 15 amino acids. Deletions cut 6 bases from V and 2 bases from J, with 14 bases between. The V gene's germline CDR1 is SNHLY and CDR2 FYNNEI. The CDR3 nucleotides read TGTGCCAGCAGGGTAAACAGGTTGGGCAATCAGCCCCAGCATTTT. Translating it yields CASRVNRLGNQPQHF.

V is TRBV5-5 and J is TRBJ1-1; no firm D call. Germline V CDR1 and CDR2: SGHKS, YYEKEE (reference sequence). This CDR3 has 11 residues. V lost 3 bases, J lost 6 bases, and 6 bases lay in between. The CDR3 sequence is CASSSLAEAFF. CDR3 coding DNA: TGTGCCAGCAGCTCCCTAGCTGAAGCTTTCTTT.

This rearrangement joins TRBV11-2 to TRBJ1-6, with TRBD1 as a possible D gene (5 bases). This CDR3 comprises 14 residues. V lost 3 bases, J lost 9 bases, and 12 bases lay in between. The germline V gene has CDR1 SGHAT and CDR2 FQNNGV. CDR3 loop: CASSFTGMSSPLHF. CDR3 coding DNA: TGTGCCAGCAGCTTCACAGGAATGAGTTCACCCCTCCACTTT.